The rows below give T cell receptor beta chains drawn from one sample of a study of blood T cell repertoires in COVID-19. Profiled with immunoSEQ multiplex PCR; TCRdb holds only in-frame clones, not every one. The table shows fewer than 700,000 clones, with 85% to 90% occurring only once. The material sequenced was peripheral blood. The receptors originated from a woman between 50 and 59 years old with COVID-19, enrolled during active disease. CDR3s leave out the opening cysteine and the closing phenylalanine or tryptophan. Fields, in order: V gene, J gene, CDR3 protein.

V gene: TRBV18
J gene: TRBJ2-3
CDR3 protein: ASSPIKWDRGITDTQY

V gene: TRBV5-1
J gene: TRBJ2-7
CDR3 protein: ASSLGLREIFYEQY

V gene: TRBV10-3
J gene: TRBJ2-3
CDR3 protein: AISELGAGGDLASTDTQY

V gene: TRBV12-3/TRBV12-4
J gene: TRBJ2-7
CDR3 protein: ASSSDREHEQY

V gene: TRBV7-9
J gene: TRBJ1-1
CDR3 protein: ASSWDRGTSEAF

V gene: TRBV5-4
J gene: TRBJ1-5
CDR3 protein: ASSVDRGNQPQH

V gene: TRBV12-3/TRBV12-4
J gene: TRBJ1-2
CDR3 protein: ASTLEGVYDYT

V gene: TRBV9
J gene: TRBJ1-1
CDR3 protein: ASSPTGTSGAF

V gene: TRBV24-1
J gene: TRBJ1-5
CDR3 protein: ATSEGQGRFQPQH

V gene: TRBV27
J gene: TRBJ1-1
CDR3 protein: ASRQGGNPEAF